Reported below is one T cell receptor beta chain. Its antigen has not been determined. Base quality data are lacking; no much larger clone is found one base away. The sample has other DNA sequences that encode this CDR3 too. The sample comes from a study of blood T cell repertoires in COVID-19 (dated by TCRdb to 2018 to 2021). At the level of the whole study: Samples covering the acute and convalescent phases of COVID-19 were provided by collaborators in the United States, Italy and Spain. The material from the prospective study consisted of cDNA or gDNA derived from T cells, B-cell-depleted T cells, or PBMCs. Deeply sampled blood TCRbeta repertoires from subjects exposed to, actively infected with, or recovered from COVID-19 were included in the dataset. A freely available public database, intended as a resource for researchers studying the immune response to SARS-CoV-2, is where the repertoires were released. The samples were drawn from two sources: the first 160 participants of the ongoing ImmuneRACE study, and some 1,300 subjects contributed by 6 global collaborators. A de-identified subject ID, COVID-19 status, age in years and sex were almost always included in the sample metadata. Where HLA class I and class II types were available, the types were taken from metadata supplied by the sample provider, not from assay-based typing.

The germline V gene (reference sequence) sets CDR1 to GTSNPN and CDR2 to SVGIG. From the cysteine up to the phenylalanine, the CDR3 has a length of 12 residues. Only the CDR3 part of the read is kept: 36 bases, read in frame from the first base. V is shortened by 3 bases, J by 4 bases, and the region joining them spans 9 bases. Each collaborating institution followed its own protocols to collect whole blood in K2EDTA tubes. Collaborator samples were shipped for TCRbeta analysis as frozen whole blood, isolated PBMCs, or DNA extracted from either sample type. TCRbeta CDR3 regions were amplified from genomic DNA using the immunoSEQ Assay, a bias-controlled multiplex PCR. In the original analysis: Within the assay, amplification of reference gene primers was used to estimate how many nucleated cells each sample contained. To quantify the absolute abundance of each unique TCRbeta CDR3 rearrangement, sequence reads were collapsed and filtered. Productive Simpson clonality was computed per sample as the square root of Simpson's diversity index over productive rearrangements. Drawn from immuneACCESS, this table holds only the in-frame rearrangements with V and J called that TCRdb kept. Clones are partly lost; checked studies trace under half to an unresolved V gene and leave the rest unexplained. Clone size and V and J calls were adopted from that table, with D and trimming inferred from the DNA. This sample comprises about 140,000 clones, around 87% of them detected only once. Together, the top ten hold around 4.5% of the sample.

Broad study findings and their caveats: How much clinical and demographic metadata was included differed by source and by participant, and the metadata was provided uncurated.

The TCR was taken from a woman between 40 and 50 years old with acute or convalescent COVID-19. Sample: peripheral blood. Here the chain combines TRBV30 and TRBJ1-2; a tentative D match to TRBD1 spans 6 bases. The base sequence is TGTGCCTGGAGCGGGGACATCTATGGCTACACCTTC. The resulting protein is CAWSGDIYGYTF.